The 20 T cell receptor beta chains presented below share a single source sample, sequenced in a study of identical twins. TCRdb re-called the 5' RACE reads with MiXCR, one entry per CDR3 protein. Of fewer than 650,000 distinct CDR3 sequences in the sample, just over 7% were seen once. The same data also contributed to another study, on yellow fever vaccine responses in identical twins.

Sequenced sample: PBMCs. Receptors originate from a woman under 30 in good health.

The chain carries TRBV19 and TRBJ1-1; D is ambiguous. V lost 8 bases and J 0 bases, leaving 10 bases between the germline ends. CDR1 is LNHDA, CDR2 SQIVND, per germline (reference sequence). The CDR3 runs 13 residues. CDR3 in DNA: TGTGCCAGTCGCGACCTCATGAACACTGAAGCTTTCTTT. This translates into CASRDLMNTEAFF.

This clonotype was detected a few times. The chain uses TRBV6-2 or TRBV6-3 and TRBJ2-1; maybe TRBD1 (5 bases). The CDR3 contains 14 residues. Germline CDR1 MNHEY, CDR2 SVGEGT. V lost 7 bases and J lost 5, with 15 bases in between. The CDR3 sequence: CASIMGWGHNEQFF. The CDR3, as DNA: TGTGCCAGCATTATGGGTTGGGGCCACAATGAGCAGTTCTTC.

The V gene is TRBV6-6, the J gene TRBJ2-4; D unclear. The CDR3 loop spans 18 amino acids. CDR1 MNHNY and CDR2 SVGAGI come from the germline V gene (reference sequence). Trimming took 11 bases from V and 0 from J, leaving 26 bases between them. CDR3 sequence reads: CAFSLLVTSTIAKNIQYF. As DNA, the CDR3 is TGTGCCTTCAGCCTCCTCGTCACCTCAACGATAGCCAAAAACATTCAGTACTTC.

This clonotype has a count of ten or more. This chain's CDR3 is CASSSALGQKETQYF. The CDR3, as DNA: TGTGCCAGCAGCTCGGCCCTGGGACAGAAAGAGACCCAGTACTTC. The V and J genes are TRBV5-6 and TRBJ2-5, with 7 bases identical to TRBD1. The CDR3 is 15 amino acids. The ends lost 3 bases at V and 3 bases at J; junction bases unmatched: 8. Germline loops: CDR1 SGHDT, CDR2 YYEEEE.

This clonotype occurred many times. The chain combines TRBV29-1 with TRBJ2-3, with D possibly matching TRBD2 (6 bases). CDR3 length: 13 residues. V lost 3 bases and J lost 3, with 10 bases in between. The V gene's germline CDR1 is SQVTM and CDR2 ANQGSEA. CDR3 nucleotides: TGCAGCGTTGAGACTAGACTTACAGATACGCAGTATTTT. Protein: CSVETRLTDTQYF.

This clonotype was picked up a small number of times. V is TRBV6-2 or TRBV6-3 and J is TRBJ1-4; D gene unclear. The germline CDR1 and CDR2 sequences are MNHEY and SVGEGT. V lost 5 bases and J 0 bases, leaving 10 bases between the germline ends. The CDR3 totals 15 residues. CDR3 in amino acids: CASSEGYSTNEKLFF. CDR3 coding DNA: TGTGCCAGCAGTGAGGGATATTCAACTAATGAAAAACTGTTTTTT.

This clonotype occurred a few times. The chain links TRBV6-6 to TRBJ2-1; the match to TRBD2 covers 7 bases. The CDR3 extends over 11 amino acids. V dropped 6 bases and J dropped 9; count of bases not matched to a gene: 2. Looked up from germline, CDR1 is MNHNY and CDR2 is SVGAGI (reference sequence). For the CDR3, the DNA is TGTGCCAGCAGGCGGGAGATTGAGCAGTTCTTC. This gives the protein CASRREIEQFF.

This clonotype was found many times. V gene TRBV14 combines with J gene TRBJ2-1; no clear D gene. The length of the CDR3 is 15 residues. Trimming removed 2 bases from V and 0 bases from J, with 8 bases in between. Germline V gives CDR1 SGHDN, CDR2 FVKESK. CDR3 in DNA: TGTGCCAGCAGCCAATGGCTTTCCTCCTACAATGAGCAGTTCTTC. Its protein product is CASSQWLSSYNEQFF.

The rearrangement joins TRBV6-5 to TRBJ2-7; the D is unclear. V lost 8 bases to trimming and J lost 3 bases, with 8 bases between them. This CDR3 contains 11 residues. Germline assignment: CDR1 MNHEY and CDR2 SVGAGI. CDR3 sequence reads: CASGSFYEQYV. In nucleotides, the CDR3 is TGTGCCAGCGGGTCGTTCTACGAGCAGTACGTC.

This chain links TRBV29-1 with TRBJ1-2, with TRBD1 as a possible D gene (5 bases). The CDR3 is 11 amino acids. The V gene lost 3 bases and the J gene lost 6 bases, with 8 bases spanning the gap. Germline-derived CDR1 and CDR2 are SQVTM and ANQGSEA. The chain's CDR3 is CSVEGGDGYTF. In DNA, the CDR3 is TGCAGCGTTGAGGGAGGGGATGGCTACACCTTC.

This clonotype was picked up many times. The chain employs TRBV10-3 and TRBJ2-7, with TRBD2 identical over 13 bases. The CDR3 sequence is 14 residues long. From germline, CDR1 is ENHRY and CDR2 SYGVKD. J lost 5 bases, V lost 10 bases, and 8 bases had no gene match. The CDR3 nucleotides read TGTGCCACCAGGACTAGCGGGAGTACCAACGAGCAGTACTTC. Amino acids: CATRTSGSTNEQYF.

J is TRBJ2-6 and V is TRBV20-1; TRBD1 is a possible D gene (7 bases). V was pared by 3 bases and J by 4 bases, with 19 bases between. The CDR3 has 17 amino acids. CDR1 DFQATT and CDR2 SNEGSKA come from the germline V gene (reference sequence). The CDR3 DNA sequence: TGCAGTGCTAGGGGGGGAACAGGGGTTGAAGGGGCCAACGTCCTGACTTTC. This codes for CSARGGTGVEGANVLTF.

This chain connects TRBV29-1 to TRBJ2-7, with 7 bases that match TRBD1. Germline V gene data show CDR1 as SQVTM and CDR2 as ANQGSEA. CDR3 size: 12 residues. V was pared by 1 base and J by 6 bases, with 3 bases of the junction left unmatched. CDR3 in amino acids: CSVEVQGTEQYF. In DNA, the CDR3 is TGCAGCGTTGAAGTACAGGGGACCGAGCAGTACTTC.

This clonotype was picked up a small number of times. The chain has TRBV19 and TRBJ2-1; 7 nucleotides match TRBD1. V was clipped by 4 bases and J by 12 bases; unmatched bases: 15. CDR1 is LNHDA and CDR2 is SQIVND in the germline V gene (reference sequence). The CDR3 totals 15 residues. In DNA, the CDR3 is TGTGCCAGTAGTACTCCCGGGACAGAGGCCTTGGTGCAGTTCTTC. This translates into CASSTPGTEALVQFF.

Many counts were recorded for this clonotype. The V and J genes are TRBV7-8 and TRBJ2-2; 15 bases align to TRBD2. After removal of 4 bases from V and 0 bases from J, the junction contained 6 bases not matched to a gene. There are 19 residues in the CDR3. Germline V gene sequence: CDR1 SGHVS, CDR2 FQNEAQ. The CDR3 bases are TGTGCCAGCAGCTCACTAGGACTAGCGGGAGGGTCGAACACCGGGGAGCTGTTTTTT. Encoded protein: CASSSLGLAGGSNTGELFF.

The V call is TRBV2, the J call TRBJ1-2, with D perhaps matching TRBD1 (6 bases). V gave up 9 bases and J gave up 5 bases, with 13 bases separating them. Germline values: CDR1 SNHLY, CDR2 FYNNEI. The CDR3 has 12 residues. The CDR3: CARRQETYGYTF. As DNA, the CDR3 is TGTGCCAGACGACAGGAGACTTATGGCTACACCTTC. Combining the CDR3 with reference TRBV2 and TRBJ1-2 gives the whole variable domain EPEVTQTPSHQVTQMGQEVILRCVPISNHLYFYWYRQILGQKVEFLVSFYNNEISEKSEIFDDQFSVERPDGSNFTLKIRSTKLEDSAMYFCARRQETYGYTFGSGTRLTVV.

This clonotype was found many times. V and J are TRBV12-3 or TRBV12-4 and TRBJ1-6, with D possibly TRBD1 on 5 matching bases. The V end lost 1 base, the J end lost 7 bases, and 14 bases lay between the germline ends. This CDR3 spans 16 amino acids. CDR3 sequence reads: CASSLVEGARNSPLHF. The CDR3 nucleotides read TGTGCCAGCAGTTTAGTTGAAGGGGCGAGGAATTCACCCCTCCACTTT.

This clonotype was detected many times. This sequence joins TRBV29-1 and TRBJ2-1, with D perhaps TRBD2 (5 bases). The CDR3 covers 16 residues. V was shortened by 6 bases and J by 2 bases, with 20 bases between the two germline ends. Germline loops: CDR1 SQVTM, CDR2 ANQGSEA. This CDR3 is CSVEANGPVTYNEQFF. The CDR3 coding sequence is TGCAGCGTGGAGGCAAATGGGCCAGTCACCTACAATGAGCAGTTCTTC.

In its sample, this clonotype was seen once. This sequence may be a read error, since a much larger clone differs from it by one base. The chain has TRBV20-1 and TRBJ2-5; D may correspond to TRBD1 or TRBD2 (5 bases each). V was pared by 8 bases and J by 2 bases, with 15 bases between. This CDR3 is built from 13 residues. Germline CDR1 and CDR2: DFQATT and SNEGSKA (reference sequence). CDR3 protein: CSTWKGRQETQYF. The CDR3 region has the DNA TGCAGTACCTGGAAGGGGAGACAAGAGACCCAGTACTTC.

The rearrangement joins TRBV6-2 or TRBV6-3 to TRBJ2-3, with TRBD2 matching over 10 bases. Trimming cost V 10 bases and J 6 bases; bases outside gene matches: 10. The CDR3 contains 14 residues. CDR1 is MNHEY, CDR2 SVGEGT, per germline. CDR3: CATKGLARGDTQYF. The DNA for the CDR3 is TGTGCCACCAAGGGACTAGCGAGGGGGGATACGCAGTATTTT.